These 30 T cell receptor beta chains originate from one sample sequenced in a study of T cells in Graves' hyperthyroidism and ophthalmopathy. RNA transcripts yielded amplified TCR beta CDR3 regions. Primed by the HTBI set, a first-round RT-PCR was run on the TCR CDR3. A single record per CDR3 protein comes from TCRdb applying MiXCR to the multiplex PCR reads. The sample lists roughly 180,000 distinct CDR3 sequences; around 8.9% were seen once. The material sequenced was blood. These receptors were obtained from a woman under 30 with Graves' hyperthyroidism that later progressed to Graves' ophthalmopathy.

This clonotype was seen repeatedly, ten times or more. The J gene is TRBJ1-1, the V gene TRBV2, with 11 nucleotides matching TRBD1. CDR3 length: 16 residues. Germline V gene sequence: CDR1 SNHLY, CDR2 FYNNEI. Unmatched junction bases numbered 8, after V lost 5 bases and J lost 3 bases. The CDR3 region is CASSRDRGRFHTEAFF. CDR3 DNA: TGTGCCAGCAGTCGGGACAGGGGGAGGTTTCACACTGAAGCTTTCTTT. The entire variable domain, with the rest obtained from reference TRBV2 and TRBJ1-1, is as follows: EPEVTQTPSHQVTQMGQEVILRCVPISNHLYFYWYRQILGQKVEFLVSFYNNEISEKSEIFDDQFSVERPDGSNFTLKIRSTKLEDSAMYFCASSRDRGRFHTEAFFGQGTRLTVV.

This clonotype showed up just a few times. This chain joins TRBV3-1 and TRBJ1-4; TRBD1 matches 9 bases. The CDR3 runs 17 residues. J was trimmed by 5 bases and V by 0 bases; bases with no gene match: 7. CDR1 is LGHDT and CDR2 is YNNKEL in the germline V gene (reference sequence). This CDR3 reads CASSQDNSGTGNEKLFF. The CDR3 region has the DNA TGTGCCAGCAGCCAAGATAATTCCGGGACAGGGAATGAAAAACTGTTTTTT.

This clonotype was observed a few times. The gene calls are TRBV15 and TRBJ1-2; 8 bases fit TRBD1. Germline V gives CDR1 LNHNV, CDR2 YYDKDF (reference sequence). With 4 bases clipped from V and 7 bases from J, the junction kept 8 bases outside the gene matches. The CDR3 consists of 14 residues. CDR3 DNA sequence: TGTGCCACCAGCAACGACAGGGGAAATCCTGGCTACACCTTC. Translation gives CATSNDRGNPGYTF.

This clonotype was detected ten times or more. The V gene is TRBV12-3 or TRBV12-4, the J gene TRBJ2-3, with TRBD2 as a possible D gene (6 bases). V gave up 1 base and J gave up 5 bases, with 7 bases separating them. CDR3 size: 13 residues. The DNA of the CDR3 is TGTGCCAGCAGTTTAGTGGGGGGAGATACGCAGTATTTT. Protein: CASSLVGGDTQYF.

Ten or more counts support this clonotype. The CDR3 sequence is CASSKGTGYGYTF. The DNA for the CDR3 is TGTGCCAGCAGTAAGGGGACAGGGTATGGCTACACCTTC. The J gene is TRBJ1-2, the V gene TRBV12-3 or TRBV12-4, with 9 bases that match TRBD1. V dropped 5 bases and J dropped 5; count of bases not matched to a gene: 3. The CDR3 consists of 13 residues.

The table lists this clonotype with many counts. The chain links TRBV10-2 to TRBJ2-2, with 7 bases fitting TRBD2. The germline V gene has CDR1 WSHSY and CDR2 SAAADI. The CDR3 runs 15 residues. V was pared by 7 bases and J by 6 bases, with 11 bases of the junction left unmatched. The CDR3 sequence: CASKPFSGGSGELFF. DNA for the CDR3: TGCGCCAGCAAGCCATTCTCCGGGGGGTCCGGGGAGCTGTTTTTT.

This clonotype was counted many times. V and J are TRBV6-6 and TRBJ2-3, with a weak D call TRBD2 (5 bases). V lost 2 bases and J 6 bases, leaving 6 bases between the germline ends. This CDR3 region has 12 residues. The germline V gene has CDR1 MNHNY and CDR2 SVGAGI (reference sequence). CDR3 amino acids: CASSYTGDTQYF. The CDR3 bases are TGTGCCAGCAGTTACACGGGGGATACGCAGTATTTT.

V gene TRBV20-1 combines with J gene TRBJ2-5, with 11 bases matching TRBD2. The J segment lost 4 bases and the V segment lost 2 bases, leaving 6 bases of the junction unmatched. The CDR3 loop spans 15 amino acids. The V gene's germline CDR1 is DFQATT and CDR2 SNEGSKA (reference sequence). The CDR3 sequence is CSARTLAGGGETQYF. CDR3 DNA: TGCAGTGCTAGAACCTTAGCGGGAGGGGGAGAGACCCAGTACTTC.

In this sample, this clonotype turned up many times. This chain uses TRBV5-1 with TRBJ2-7; the D gene is possibly TRBD1 (6 bases). V lost 0 bases to trimming and J lost 5 bases, with 9 bases between them. Germline loops: CDR1 SGHRS, CDR2 YFSETQ. The CDR3 contains 13 residues. CDR3 DNA: TGCGCCAGCAGCTTGGGGGGACACGACGAGCAGTACTTC. This codes for CASSLGGHDEQYF.

This clonotype was seen many times. The chain links TRBV20-1 to TRBJ2-3; D remains ambiguous. There are 13 residues in the CDR3. The germline V gene encodes CDR1 DFQATT and CDR2 SNEGSKA (reference sequence). The V and J ends lost 5 bases and 5 bases respectively, with 14 bases between them. CDR3 DNA sequence: TGCAGTGCTGTGACCGTAAAGGGAGATACGCAGTATTTT. This encodes CSAVTVKGDTQYF.

In this sample, this clonotype turned up a few times. This chain connects TRBV5-6 to TRBJ2-5; 7 nucleotides line up with TRBD2. The CDR3 has 13 amino acids. V lost 3 bases and J lost 4; bases outside the gene matches: 3. The V gene's germline CDR1 is SGHDT and CDR2 YYEEEE. CDR3 protein: CASSSAGTETQYF. CDR3 in DNA: TGTGCCAGCAGCTCAGCGGGAACAGAGACCCAGTACTTC.

Ten or more counts support this clonotype. V gene TRBV10-3 combines with J gene TRBJ1-2; 8 bases line up with TRBD1. Germline loops: CDR1 ENHRY, CDR2 SYGVKD. Unmatched junction bases numbered 4, after V lost 2 bases and J lost 5 bases. This CDR3 has 14 residues. DNA for the CDR3: TGTGCCATCAGTGAGGTACAGGGGGGATATGGCTACACCTTC. This translates into CAISEVQGGYGYTF.

The sample holds a few counts of this clonotype. This sequence joins TRBV19 and TRBJ2-7; a weak D match, TRBD1 (6 bases). The germline V gene has CDR1 LNHDA and CDR2 SQIVND (reference sequence). The CDR3 has 12 residues. Trimming pared 5 bases from V and 6 bases from J, leaving 11 bases between. As DNA, the CDR3 is TGTGCCAGTAGTGCCACAGGGCTCGAGCAGTACTTC. It specifies CASSATGLEQYF.

This clonotype was counted a few times. The rearrangement uses TRBV3-1 and TRBJ2-2; D possibly corresponds to TRBD1 (5 bases). The CDR3 runs to 15 residues. Germline lookup yields CDR1 LGHDT and CDR2 YNNKEL (reference sequence). Trimming pared 7 bases from V and 0 bases from J, leaving 12 bases between. In DNA, the CDR3 is TGTGCCAGCATGAAGGACACGGCGAACACCGGGGAGCTGTTTTTT. As protein: CASMKDTANTGELFF. Together with reference TRBV3-1 and TRBJ2-2, the CDR3 gives the full variable domain: DTAVSQTPKYLVTQMGNDKSIKCEQNLGHDTMYWYKQDSKKFLKIMFSYNNKELIINETVPNRFSPKSPDKAHLNLHINSLELGDSAVYFCASMKDTANTGELFFGEGSRLTVL.

The chain joins TRBV9 to TRBJ1-2, with 7 bases aligning to TRBD1. CDR1 is SGDLS and CDR2 is YYNGEE in the germline V gene. The V gene end was trimmed by 5 bases and the J gene end by 8 bases; junction bases not matched to a gene: 12. The CDR3 length is 14 residues. The CDR3 spells CASRQPGQLLGYTF. DNA for the CDR3: TGTGCCAGCAGACAACCGGGACAGCTCTTGGGCTACACCTTC.

The chain has TRBV7-9 and TRBJ2-7, with 10 positions matching TRBD2. The CDR3 sequence is 15 residues long. Losses at the gene ends were 6 bases for V and 5 bases for J; bases not matched to a gene: 10. Per the germline V gene, CDR1 is SEHNR and CDR2 is FQNEAQ (reference sequence). The CDR3 spells CASSPAGGYGNEQYF. CDR3 in DNA: TGTGCCAGCAGTCCAGCGGGGGGGTATGGCAACGAGCAGTACTTC.

V is TRBV9 and J is TRBJ1-5; TRBD1 matches 7 bases. The CDR3 covers 15 residues. V gave up 0 bases and J gave up 3 bases; unmatched junction bases: 3. Germline V gene sequence: CDR1 SGDLS, CDR2 YYNGEE. CDR3 nucleotides: TGTGCCAGCAGCGTAGCAGGGGGAATCAATCAGCCCCAGCATTTT. Translated, it gives CASSVAGGINQPQHF. The complete variable domain, with remaining parts taken from reference TRBV9 and TRBJ1-5, reads DSGVTQTPKHLITATGQRVTLRCSPRSGDLSVYWYQQSLDQGLQFLIQYYNGEERAKGNILERFSAQQFPDLHSELNLSSLELGDSALYFCASSVAGGINQPQHFGDGTRLSIL.

The chain combines TRBV6-1 with TRBJ2-3; TRBD2 matches at 7 bases. Trimming cost V 6 bases and J 5 bases; bases outside gene matches: 17. CDR1 is MNHNS and CDR2 is SASEGT in the germline V gene. The length of the CDR3 is 17 residues. The CDR3 region has the DNA TGTGCCAGCAGCCAGGGCCCGGGACGGGACTACCGAGATACGCAGTATTTT. As protein: CASSQGPGRDYRDTQYF.

This clonotype was detected a few times. This chain connects TRBV7-9 to TRBJ1-4, with D perhaps matching TRBD1 (5 bases). Trimming removed 0 bases from V and 8 bases from J, with 10 bases in between. The CDR3 totals 14 residues. Germline CDR1 reads SEHNR; CDR2 reads FQNEAQ (reference sequence). In DNA, the CDR3 is TGTGCCAGCAGCTTAGCTGGGGCGCCGGAAAAACTGTTTTTT. It encodes CASSLAGAPEKLFF. Full variable domain (missing parts from reference TRBV7-9 and TRBJ1-4): DTGVSQNPRHKITKRGQNVTFRCDPISEHNRLYWYRQTLGQGPEFLTYFQNEAQLEKSRLLSDRFSAERPKGSFSTLEIQRTEQGDSAMYLCASSLAGAPEKLFFGSGTQLSVL.

In this sample, this clonotype turned up many times. CDR3 residues: CASSYSGLAATYEQYF. The CDR3 bases are TGTGCCAGCAGTTACTCTGGGCTAGCGGCCACCTACGAGCAGTACTTC. This chain uses TRBV6-6 with TRBJ2-7, with 7 positions matching TRBD2. The CDR3 covers 16 residues. Germline lookup yields CDR1 MNHNY and CDR2 SVGAGI (reference sequence). J gave up 2 bases and V 0 bases, and 7 bases lay outside the gene matches.

This clonotype came up many times. The chain recombines TRBV12-3 or TRBV12-4 with TRBJ2-7; D might be TRBD1 (6 bases). The CDR3 covers 15 residues. V was trimmed by 6 bases and J by 6 bases, leaving 21 bases between them. The DNA for the CDR3 is TGTGCCAGCAGCCCAGGAACAGGGTACAGGGCCGAGCAGTACTTC. Its translation is CASSPGTGYRAEQYF.

This clonotype came up many times. The chain links TRBV9 to TRBJ1-1, with D hard to call. CDR3 length: 13 amino acids. Germline CDR1 reads SGDLS; CDR2 reads YYNGEE. V was shortened by 0 bases and J by 1 base, with 4 bases between the two germline ends. The DNA for the CDR3 is TGTGCCAGCAGCGTAGCTGCGAACACTGAAGCTTTCTTT. It translates to CASSVAANTEAFF.

In this sample, this clonotype turned up many times. V gene TRBV6-1 combines with J gene TRBJ1-1; D gene uncertain. Trimming removed 5 bases from V and 1 base from J, with 11 bases in between. Looked up from germline, CDR1 is MNHNS and CDR2 is SASEGT. This CDR3 has 14 amino acids. CDR3: CASSFQKWNTEAFF. The DNA of the CDR3 is TGTGCCAGCAGTTTCCAGAAGTGGAACACTGAAGCTTTCTTT.

The rearrangement joins TRBV6-6 to TRBJ2-7; 8 nucleotides agree with TRBD2. Trimming cost V 2 bases and J 6 bases; bases outside gene matches: 6. The germline CDR1 and CDR2 sequences are MNHNY and SVGAGI (reference sequence). This CDR3 has 14 residues. CDR3 residues: CASSYEGLVFEQYF. CDR3 sequence (DNA): TGTGCCAGCAGTTACGAGGGACTAGTTTTCGAGCAGTACTTC.

Note on this clonotype: One base away lies a much larger clone, so this may be a sequencing read error. The chain employs TRBV24-1 and TRBJ2-7; D unresolved. The CDR3 consists of 16 residues. The germline V and J ends were trimmed by 4 bases and 3 bases, with 18 bases remaining between them. Per germline, CDR1 KGHDR and CDR2 SFDVKD. CDR3: CATSDPGSYAGYEQYF. The CDR3 bases are TGTGCCACCAGTGACCCGGGCAGCTATGCTGGCTACGAGCAGTACTTC.

This clonotype showed up many times. J is TRBJ1-4 and V is TRBV9, with D unresolved. Germline-derived CDR1 and CDR2 are SGDLS and YYNGEE. This CDR3 region has 18 residues. V shed 0 bases and J shed 0 bases, with 15 bases lying between them. The CDR3 sequence is CASSVGTDGVATNEKLFF. DNA of the CDR3: TGTGCCAGCAGCGTAGGAACGGATGGGGTTGCAACTAATGAAAAACTGTTTTTT.

This sequence joins TRBV13 and TRBJ2-6; TRBD1 is a possible D gene (6 bases). From germline, CDR1 is PRHDT and CDR2 FYEKMQ (reference sequence). V was cut by 2 bases and J by 3 bases, with 17 bases left in between. The CDR3 has 18 residues. The CDR3 reads CASSLRLQGGLGANVLTF. The CDR3 DNA follows: TGTGCCAGCAGCTTAAGGCTACAGGGTGGGCTTGGGGCCAACGTCCTGACTTTC.

This clonotype was seen ten or more times. The J gene is TRBJ1-1, the V gene TRBV30; D gene uncertain. Trimming shortened V by 1 base and J by 5 bases, and 8 bases separated the two germline ends. CDR1 GTSNPN and CDR2 SVGIG come from the germline V gene (reference sequence). The CDR3 loop spans 12 amino acids. The CDR3 sequence: CAWSELGTEAFF. CDR3 in DNA: TGTGCCTGGAGTGAATTAGGGACTGAAGCTTTCTTT.

This clonotype was counted at least ten times. The genes are TRBV30 and TRBJ2-2, with unresolved D. Trimming stripped 0 bases from V and 3 bases from J, with 11 bases between. Germline CDR1 is GTSNPN and CDR2 is SVGIG (reference sequence). The CDR3 contains 15 residues. CDR3: CAWSVEGRDTGELFF. The CDR3 DNA reads as TGTGCCTGGAGTGTAGAAGGGCGAGACACCGGGGAGCTGTTTTTT.

This clonotype was seen ten or more times. The chain recombines TRBV7-9 with TRBJ2-7; TRBD2 agrees at 10 bases. With 5 bases clipped from V and 0 bases from J, the junction kept 7 bases outside the gene matches. The CDR3 loop spans 16 amino acids. CDR1 is SEHNR and CDR2 is FQNEAQ in the germline V gene (reference sequence). CDR3 sequence reads: CASSHPSSGSSYEQYF. For the CDR3, the DNA is TGTGCCAGCAGCCATCCCTCTAGCGGGAGCTCCTACGAGCAGTACTTC.